A selection of T cell receptor beta chains follows, all from one sample in a study of T-cell memory formation after mild COVID-19. TCRdb reprocessed the 5' RACE reads via MiXCR and lists one record per CDR3 protein. The table shows fewer than 450,000 distinct CDR3 sequences, with approximately 21% occurring only once. Material: PBMCs or a T cell subset sorted from them (not recorded which). The source of these receptors is an adult woman who had mild COVID-19 (a few samples of this study predate the infection). Cell type and time point are not known. CDR3s leave out the opening cysteine and the closing phenylalanine or tryptophan. A D gene is named only where the DNA matches it firmly.

v_call,d_call,cdr3_aa
TRBV10-3,TRBD1,AIRRQGASEVD
TRBV7-2,TRBD2,ASSYRLSGSSEQF
TRBV20-1,NA,SAKDGSMNTEAF
TRBV7-9,NA,ASSLASRGTSRQY
TRBV3-1,NA,ASSPNWGAGEQF
TRBV4-2,NA,ASSPATGKYEQY
TRBV6-1,NA,ASSESGPIHRSQH
TRBV7-3,TRBD2,ASSTTSGGTTDTQY
TRBV5-1,TRBD1,ASRTGTGDSLAKNIQY
TRBV6-2/TRBV6-3,TRBD1,ASRERQGAVSYNEQF
TRBV11-3,NA,ASSSVRTEGEQF
TRBV29-1,TRBD1,SVGTAPGETQY
TRBV4-1,NA,ASSQAGIREKLF
TRBV13,TRBD2,ASSPGLAGSDEQY
TRBV5-1,TRBD1,ASSTTGGSYNEQF
TRBV5-1,NA,ASKLEGGSGDTQY
TRBV4-1,NA,ASSQGGVTLAKNIQY
TRBV3-1,NA,ASSQDDATNEKLF
TRBV27,TRBD1,ASSTHPGQGHEQY
TRBV5-4,TRBD2,ASSPSGSPGANVLT
TRBV20-1,NA,SASRGSNQPQH
TRBV27,NA,ASSLSFQGYQETQY
TRBV18,NA,ASSLVDMGKNIQY
TRBV5-1,NA,ASSPEGTGTGELF
TRBV12-3/TRBV12-4,NA,ASSPERTYNEQF
TRBV3-1,NA,AAGDYGYT
TRBV2,NA,ASSEESGQYDQPQH
TRBV12-3/TRBV12-4,NA,ASSFRRMDQPQH
TRBV7-3,NA,ASSRTPGGNEQF
TRBV6-1,TRBD2,ASSGLAGGPDTQY
TRBV7-9,TRBD1,ASPKGASYNEQF
TRBV7-8,TRBD2,ASSPGTSDIMQQF
TRBV6-5,NA,ASSVGGASGQF
TRBV7-2,NA,ASSLRGASYEQY
TRBV24-1,NA,ATMENTEAF
TRBV12-3/TRBV12-4,TRBD1,ASSFSSQDRD
TRBV7-3,NA,ASSLGRGPLAGANVLT